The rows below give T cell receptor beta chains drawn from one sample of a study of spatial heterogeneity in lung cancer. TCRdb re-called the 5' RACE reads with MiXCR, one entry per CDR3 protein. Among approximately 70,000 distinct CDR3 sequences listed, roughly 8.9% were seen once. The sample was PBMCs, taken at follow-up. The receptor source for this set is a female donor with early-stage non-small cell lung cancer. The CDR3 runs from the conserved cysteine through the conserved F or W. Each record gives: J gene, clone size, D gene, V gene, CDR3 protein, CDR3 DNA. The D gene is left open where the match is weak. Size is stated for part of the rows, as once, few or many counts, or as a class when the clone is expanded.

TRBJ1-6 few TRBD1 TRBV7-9 CASSSGQGWSPLHF TGTGCCAGCAGCTCAGGACAGGGGTGGTCACCCCTCCACTTT
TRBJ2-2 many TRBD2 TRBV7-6 CASSSGTSTQGSGGELFF TGTGCCAGCAGTTCCGGGACTAGCACACAGGGGTCGGGCGGGGAGCTGTTTTTT
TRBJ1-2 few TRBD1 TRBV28 CASSPRTGFGYTF TGTGCCAGCAGCCCCCGGACAGGGTTTGGCTACACCTTC
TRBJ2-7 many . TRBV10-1 CASSESIAPHYEQYF TGCGCCAGCAGTGAGTCGATAGCGCCGCACTACGAGCAGTACTTC
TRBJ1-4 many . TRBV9 CASNQGQINEKLFF TGTGCCAGCAACCAAGGACAGATTAATGAAAAACTGTTTTTT
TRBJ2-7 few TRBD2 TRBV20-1 CSAKGLAGVYEQYF TGCAGTGCTAAGGGACTAGCGGGAGTCTACGAGCAGTACTTC
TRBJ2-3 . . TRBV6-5 CASKGTASTDTQYF TGTGCCAGCAAAGGGACCGCTAGCACAGATACGCAGTATTTT
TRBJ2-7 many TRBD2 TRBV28 CASSQWTRAQSYEQYF TGTGCCAGCAGTCAATGGACTAGGGCGCAATCCTACGAGCAGTACTTC
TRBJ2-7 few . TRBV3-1 CASSQGGASYEQYF TGTGCCAGCAGCCAAGGAGGGGCTTCCTACGAGCAGTACTTC
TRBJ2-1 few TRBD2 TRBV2 CASRASSGGRNEQFF TGTGCCAGCAGGGCGTCTAGCGGGGGCCGCAATGAGCAGTTCTTC
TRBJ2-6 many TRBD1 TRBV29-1 CSVTGGSGANVLTF TGCAGCGTCACAGGGGGCTCTGGGGCCAACGTCCTGACTTTC
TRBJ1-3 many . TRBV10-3 CAIRAVTRSGNTIYF TGTGCCATCAGGGCAGTCACCCGATCTGGAAACACCATATATTTT
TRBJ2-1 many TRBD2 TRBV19 CASSILGGPYNEQFF TGTGCCAGTAGTATTTTGGGAGGGCCTTACAATGAGCAGTTCTTC
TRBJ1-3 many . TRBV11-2 CASSKGYNGNTIYF TGTGCCAGCAGCAAGGGGTACAATGGAAACACCATATATTTT
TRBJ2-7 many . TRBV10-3 CAISNPSYEQYF TGTGCCATCTCGAACCCCTCCTACGAGCAGTACTTC
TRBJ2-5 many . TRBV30 CAWAIPGFQETQYF TGTGCCTGGGCTATCCCGGGATTCCAAGAGACCCAGTACTTC
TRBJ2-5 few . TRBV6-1 CASSEWQTQYF TGTGCCAGCAGTGAGTGGCAGACCCAGTACTTC
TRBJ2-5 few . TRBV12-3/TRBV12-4 CASSPLRTARETQYF TGTGCCAGCAGCCCTTTGCGGACCGCACGTGAGACCCAGTACTTC
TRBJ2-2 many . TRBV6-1 CASSVRYTGELFF TGTGCCAGCAGCGTGCGGTACACCGGGGAGCTGTTTTTT
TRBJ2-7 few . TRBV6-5 CASSYPEQYF TGTGCCAGCAGTTACCCCGAGCAGTACTTC
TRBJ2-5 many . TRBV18 CASSPVSSGQETQYF TGTGCCAGCTCACCGGTATCAAGCGGACAAGAGACCCAGTACTTC
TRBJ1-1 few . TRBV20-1 CSALGYGGRTEAFF TGCAGTGCCTTAGGGTACGGGGGACGAACTGAAGCTTTCTTT
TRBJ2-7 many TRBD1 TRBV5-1 CASSLRDRAYEQYF TGCGCCAGCAGCCTACGGGACAGGGCCTACGAGCAGTACTTC
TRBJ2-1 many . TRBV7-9 CASRLTEEAAEQFF TGTGCCAGCAGACTAACCGAGGAGGCGGCTGAGCAGTTCTTC
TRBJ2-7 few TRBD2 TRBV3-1 CANSPETSGSYEQYF TGTGCCAACAGCCCGGAGACTAGCGGGTCCTACGAGCAGTACTTC
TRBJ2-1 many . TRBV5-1 CASSLGPNNEQFF TGCGCCAGCAGCCTCGGACCCAACAATGAGCAGTTCTTC
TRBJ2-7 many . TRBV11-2 CASSLSGSTSYEQYF TGTGCCAGCAGCTTATCCGGGAGCACCTCCTACGAGCAGTACTTC
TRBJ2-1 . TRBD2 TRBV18 CASSPAGVAHNEQFF TGTGCCAGCTCACCCGCGGGAGTTGCCCACAATGAGCAGTTCTTC
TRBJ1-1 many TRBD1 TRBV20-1 CSARDTVGTENTEAFF TGCAGTGCTAGAGACACGGTCGGGACAGAGAACACTGAAGCTTTCTTT
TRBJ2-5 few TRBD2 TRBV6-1 CASSPVSSGSGWETQYF TGTGCCAGCAGCCCGGTGTCTAGCGGGAGTGGCTGGGAGACCCAGTACTTC
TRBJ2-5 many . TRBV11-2 CASSLVLEETQYF TGTGCCAGCAGCTTAGTCCTTGAAGAGACCCAGTACTTC
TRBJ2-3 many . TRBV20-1 CSASVFQDTQYF TGCAGTGCTAGTGTTTTCCAGGATACGCAGTATTTT
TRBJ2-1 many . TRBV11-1 CASSLAPAGYNEQFF TGTGCCAGCAGCTTAGCTCCTGCCGGATACAATGAGCAGTTCTTC
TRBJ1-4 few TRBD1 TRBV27 CASTGQELPTNEKLFF TGTGCCAGCACGGGACAGGAGTTACCAACTAATGAAAAACTGTTTTTT
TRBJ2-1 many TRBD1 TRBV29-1 CSATGMGDEQFF TGCAGCGCGACAGGGATGGGGGATGAGCAGTTCTTC
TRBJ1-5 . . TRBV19 CASSIGTLNQPQHF TGTGCCAGTAGTATAGGGACACTCAATCAGCCCCAGCATTTT
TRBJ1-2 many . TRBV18 CASSPTPGAEYGYTF TGTGCCAGCTCACCCACGCCGGGGGCAGAGTATGGCTACACCTTC
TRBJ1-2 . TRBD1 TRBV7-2 CASSYRQGDYGYTF TGTGCCAGCAGCTACCGACAGGGCGACTATGGCTACACCTTC
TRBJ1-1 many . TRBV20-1 CSARRVSGQPEAFF TGCAGTGCTAGGAGGGTTAGCGGACAGCCTGAAGCTTTCTTT
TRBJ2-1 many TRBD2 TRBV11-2 CASSLEAGTSIYEQFF TGTGCCAGCAGCTTAGAAGCCGGGACTAGCATCTATGAGCAGTTCTTC
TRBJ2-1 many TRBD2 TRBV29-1 CSVGLAGVPDEQFF TGCAGCGTTGGACTAGCGGGAGTTCCCGATGAGCAGTTCTTC
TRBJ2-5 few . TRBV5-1 CASRSLTGTDETQYF TGCGCCAGCAGATCCCTAACAGGGACCGACGAGACCCAGTACTTC
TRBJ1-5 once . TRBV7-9 CASSWGVGQPQHF TGTGCCAGCAGCTGGGGGGTAGGTCAGCCCCAGCATTTT
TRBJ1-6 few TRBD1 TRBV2 CASRGQGSSYNSPLHF TGTGCCAGCAGGGGACAGGGGAGCTCCTATAATTCACCCCTCCACTTT
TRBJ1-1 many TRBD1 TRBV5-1 CASSYGTGMNTEAFF TGCGCCAGCAGCTACGGGACAGGGATGAACACTGAAGCTTTCTTT
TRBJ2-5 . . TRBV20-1 CSAPTTGRETQYF TGCAGTGCCCCCACGACAGGCCGGGAGACCCAGTACTTC
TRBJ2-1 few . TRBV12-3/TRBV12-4 CASGPRPHNEQFF TGTGCGTCAGGACCCAGGCCCCACAATGAGCAGTTCTTC
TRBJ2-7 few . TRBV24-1 CATSDYRSYEQYF TGTGCCACCAGTGATTACAGGAGCTACGAGCAGTACTTC
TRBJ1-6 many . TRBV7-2 CASSPRQASPLHF TGTGCCAGCAGCCCAAGACAAGCTTCACCCCTCCACTTT
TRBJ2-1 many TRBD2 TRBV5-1 CASSLAGEYNEQFF TGCGCCAGCAGCTTAGCGGGAGAGTACAATGAGCAGTTCTTC
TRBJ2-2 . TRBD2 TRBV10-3 CAISEYGHSGGSNTGELFF TGTGCCATCAGTGAGTACGGTCACAGCGGGGGATCGAACACCGGGGAGCTGTTTTTT
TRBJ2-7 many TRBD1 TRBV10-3 CAISDPSGQDPYEQYF TGTGCCATCAGTGACCCTTCGGGACAGGACCCCTACGAGCAGTACTTC
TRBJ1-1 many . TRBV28 CASSLGAKTEAFF TGTGCCAGCAGTTTAGGGGCTAAGACTGAAGCTTTCTTT
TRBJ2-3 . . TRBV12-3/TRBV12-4 CASSLEAGAVGTDTQYF TGTGCCAGCAGTTTAGAAGCAGGGGCGGTCGGCACAGATACGCAGTATTTT
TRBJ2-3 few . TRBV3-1 CASGSLDTQYF TGTGCCAGCGGGTCGTTAGATACGCAGTATTTT
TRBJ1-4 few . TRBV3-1 CASSQLDVATNEKLFF TGTGCCAGCAGCCAATTGGACGTTGCAACTAATGAAAAACTGTTTTTT
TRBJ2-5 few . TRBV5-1 CASRTRPGRLEGTQYF TGCGCCAGCAGAACCCGGCCGGGACGCCTGGAGGGGACCCAGTACTTC
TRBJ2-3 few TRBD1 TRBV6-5 CASRQGARGDTQYF TGTGCCAGCAGACAGGGGGCGCGGGGAGATACGCAGTATTTT